This T cell receptor (beta chain) was recorded in a study of cytomegalovirus exposure and HLA in healthy donors. Findings and limits, study-wide: As was reported, the classifier diagnosed cytomegalovirus status with high specificity and sensitivity. The study flagged some 180 TCR beta chains as cytomegalovirus-associated. Confirmation was obtained in vitro that a few CMV-associated chains are specific for CMV antigens.

The junction had 3 bases not matched to a gene; V was cut back by 1 base and J by 3 bases. Per germline, CDR1 LNHDA and CDR2 SQIVND (reference sequence). CDR3 length equals 15 residues. Sequencing was performed with immunoSEQ multiplex PCR; in TCRdb, only in-frame clones are kept and a portion is missing. Among some 59,000 clones, about 88% were seen once, and the ten largest hold roughly 15%. In regard to this clone: Antigen specificity is unknown.

This sequence joins TRBV19 and TRBJ2-7; 10 nucleotides agree with TRBD1. This receptor was taken from a young woman in good health and CMV-seronegative. Input material: PBMCs. The CDR3 DNA reads TGTGCCAGTAGTATAGGGACAGGGGGAGTCTACGAGCAGTACTTC. It is translated as CASSIGTGGVYEQYF. The full variable domain, with the rest looked up from reference TRBV19 and TRBJ2-7, is DGGITQSPKYLFRKEGQNVTLSCEQNLNHDAMYWYRQDPGQGLRLIYYSQIVNDFQKGDIAEGYSVSREKKESFPLTVTSAQKNPTAFYLCASSIGTGGVYEQYFGPGTRLTVT.